This is a list of T cell receptor beta chains from one sample in a study of beta chain features in type 1 diabetes. The data were produced by immunoSEQ multiplex PCR, yet TCRdb's version contains in-frame clones alone and is incomplete. The repertoire holds hundreds of thousands of clones, with 9.5% to 12% as singletons. What was sequenced was naive CD4+ T cells from blood. All receptors derive from a woman aged 18 to 35 in good health. The conserved cysteine and the conserved F or W are not part of the CDR3 here. Clone size is stated in some rows and not others, as once, few, many or a class when expanded.

V gene: TRBV9
clone size: NA
J gene: TRBJ1-5
CDR3 protein: ASSVAENQPQH

V gene: TRBV29-1
clone size: NA
J gene: TRBJ1-2
CDR3 protein: SVVDGGHYGYT

V gene: TRBV7-9
clone size: NA
J gene: TRBJ1-3
CDR3 protein: ASSSTVGSGNTIY

V gene: TRBV14
clone size: few
J gene: TRBJ1-1
CDR3 protein: ASSQDLDRHEAF

V gene: TRBV16
clone size: few
J gene: TRBJ2-1
CDR3 protein: ASSQSRYNEQF

V gene: TRBV5-1
clone size: NA
J gene: TRBJ1-2
CDR3 protein: ASSPDRGDYGYT

V gene: TRBV9
clone size: few
J gene: TRBJ2-1
CDR3 protein: ASSAQGASPYNEQF

V gene: TRBV9
clone size: NA
J gene: TRBJ2-1
CDR3 protein: ASSVVPGGEQF

V gene: TRBV2
clone size: once
J gene: TRBJ1-4
CDR3 protein: ASRGRELF

V gene: TRBV7-9
clone size: few
J gene: TRBJ2-5
CDR3 protein: ASSLKETQY

V gene: TRBV7-2
clone size: NA
J gene: TRBJ2-7
CDR3 protein: ASSEGGSSYEQY

V gene: TRBV7-3
clone size: few
J gene: TRBJ2-1
CDR3 protein: ASSPERLGKTSGSYNEQF

V gene: TRBV29-1
clone size: NA
J gene: TRBJ2-2
CDR3 protein: SVGQTYTGELF

V gene: TRBV30
clone size: few
J gene: TRBJ1-1
CDR3 protein: AWSLRGLGGTEAF

V gene: TRBV7-9
clone size: few
J gene: TRBJ1-4
CDR3 protein: ASSPPVGTNEKLF

V gene: TRBV5-4
clone size: NA
J gene: TRBJ2-5
CDR3 protein: ASSLGGLSANQETQY

V gene: TRBV7-2
clone size: NA
J gene: TRBJ2-3
CDR3 protein: ASSLDWREANQGLDTQY

V gene: TRBV9
clone size: NA
J gene: TRBJ2-6
CDR3 protein: ASSVVAGRAGANVLT

V gene: TRBV29-1
clone size: NA
J gene: TRBJ2-7
CDR3 protein: SVRQSTYEQY

V gene: TRBV29-1
clone size: NA
J gene: TRBJ1-4
CDR3 protein: SVRQRGLFEKLF

V gene: TRBV9
clone size: NA
J gene: TRBJ1-3
CDR3 protein: ASSRTSNGGSGNTIY

V gene: TRBV28
clone size: NA
J gene: TRBJ2-2
CDR3 protein: ASDETGELF

V gene: TRBV7-9
clone size: NA
J gene: TRBJ2-3
CDR3 protein: ASSFVDTQY

V gene: TRBV13
clone size: few
J gene: TRBJ2-7
CDR3 protein: ASSGMPRESPYEQY

V gene: TRBV5-1
clone size: NA
J gene: TRBJ2-5
CDR3 protein: ASSLDSPRETQY

V gene: TRBV5-8
clone size: few
J gene: TRBJ2-7
CDR3 protein: ASSWWDEQY

V gene: TRBV19
clone size: NA
J gene: TRBJ1-5
CDR3 protein: ASADRGIQPQH

V gene: TRBV5-1
clone size: NA
J gene: TRBJ2-5
CDR3 protein: ASSRGQQETQY

V gene: TRBV4-3
clone size: NA
J gene: TRBJ2-3
CDR3 protein: ASSQDFSGRTDTQY

V gene: TRBV19
clone size: NA
J gene: TRBJ2-3
CDR3 protein: ASSPSNYSPQY

V gene: TRBV27
clone size: NA
J gene: TRBJ1-2
CDR3 protein: ASRTVGLNYGYT

V gene: TRBV4-1
clone size: NA
J gene: TRBJ1-6
CDR3 protein: ASSQSGTGVSPLH

V gene: TRBV27
clone size: NA
J gene: TRBJ2-4
CDR3 protein: ASSFGQGPNIQY

V gene: TRBV7-3
clone size: NA
J gene: TRBJ2-1
CDR3 protein: ASSFGGTGAYNEQF

V gene: TRBV28
clone size: NA
J gene: TRBJ2-3
CDR3 protein: ASSLVGLQGPAGTQY

V gene: TRBV27
clone size: NA
J gene: TRBJ2-1
CDR3 protein: ASSLGTQPATGYNEQF

V gene: TRBV29-1
clone size: many
J gene: TRBJ2-7
CDR3 protein: SVSTGPIYEQY

V gene: TRBV30
clone size: NA
J gene: TRBJ1-1
CDR3 protein: AWRGLRPSEAF

V gene: TRBV4-3
clone size: many
J gene: TRBJ2-1
CDR3 protein: ASSLGTGNNEQF

V gene: TRBV4-2
clone size: NA
J gene: TRBJ2-3
CDR3 protein: ASSPSGTSTDTQY

V gene: TRBV2
clone size: NA
J gene: TRBJ2-1
CDR3 protein: ASRREYDYNEQF

V gene: TRBV2
clone size: few
J gene: TRBJ2-1
CDR3 protein: ASRVNNEQF

V gene: TRBV7-2
clone size: NA
J gene: TRBJ1-5
CDR3 protein: ASSLTGANQPQH

V gene: TRBV14
clone size: few
J gene: TRBJ2-2
CDR3 protein: ASSQGAGQRYTGELF

V gene: TRBV15
clone size: many
J gene: TRBJ2-4
CDR3 protein: ATSATGGLAKNIQY

V gene: TRBV7-6
clone size: NA
J gene: TRBJ2-5
CDR3 protein: ASSHALYQETQY

V gene: TRBV5-1
clone size: NA
J gene: TRBJ1-2
CDR3 protein: ASRDRTETNYGYT

V gene: TRBV30
clone size: few
J gene: TRBJ2-7
CDR3 protein: VGLAGSREQY

V gene: TRBV7-2
clone size: NA
J gene: TRBJ2-3
CDR3 protein: ASSPPGLAVLDTQY